A selection of T cell receptor beta chains follows, all from one sample in a study of control samples from healthy donors and cancer patients. Clones were sequenced by immunoSEQ multiplex PCR, and TCRdb holds only the in-frame ones, with some missing. The table lists 20,000 to 25,000 clones, more than 70% of them singletons. Sequencing used PBMCs. Receptor source: a man aged 60 to 75 with head and neck cancer. Each CDR3 is given with its conserved first and last residue. The D gene is left open where the match is weak. The size entry is marked missing in some rows and otherwise reads once, few, many or a size class.

j_call: TRBJ2-1
v_call: TRBV19
clone_size: -
d_call: -
cdr3_length: 14
cdr3_nt: TGTGCCAGTAGTAAGGGGGAATCCTACAATGAGCAGTTCTTC
cdr3_aa: CASSKGESYNEQFF

j_call: TRBJ1-5
v_call: TRBV30
clone_size: -
d_call: -
cdr3_length: 13
cdr3_nt: TGTGCCTGGAGTAACAGGGCCAATCAGCCCCAGCATTTT
cdr3_aa: CAWSNRANQPQHF

j_call: TRBJ2-1
v_call: TRBV19
clone_size: -
d_call: TRBD2
cdr3_length: 15
cdr3_nt: TGTGCCAGTAGTAGGACTAGCGGGAGAGGGAGTGAGCAGTTCTTC
cdr3_aa: CASSRTSGRGSEQFF

j_call: TRBJ1-6
v_call: TRBV5-4
clone_size: -
d_call: TRBD1
cdr3_length: 14
cdr3_nt: TGTGCCAGCAGCATGGACAGGGTTGACTCACCCCTCCACTTT
cdr3_aa: CASSMDRVDSPLHF

j_call: TRBJ2-5
v_call: TRBV30
clone_size: -
d_call: -
cdr3_length: 14
cdr3_nt: TGTGCCTGGATCCCTGTCCAGGGACAAGAGACCCAGTACTTC
cdr3_aa: CAWIPVQGQETQYF

j_call: TRBJ2-1
v_call: TRBV2
clone_size: -
d_call: -
cdr3_length: 14
cdr3_nt: TGTGCCAGCCTTACAGGAGACACCTACAATGAGCAGTTCTTC
cdr3_aa: CASLTGDTYNEQFF

j_call: TRBJ2-1
v_call: TRBV3-1/TRBV3-2
clone_size: -
d_call: -
cdr3_length: 13
cdr3_nt: TGTGCCAGCAGCTACGGGACTCTCAATGAGCAGTTCTTC
cdr3_aa: CASSYGTLNEQFF

j_call: TRBJ1-4
v_call: TRBV2
clone_size: -
d_call: -
cdr3_length: 14
cdr3_nt: TGTGCCAGCAGTGGTTTGCAGACTAATGAAAAACTGTTTTTT
cdr3_aa: CASSGLQTNEKLFF

j_call: TRBJ1-4
v_call: TRBV4-2
clone_size: -
d_call: -
cdr3_length: 17
cdr3_nt: TGTGCCAGCAGCCAAGGAAGGAGCTTTGGTACCCCTGAAAAACTGTTTTTT
cdr3_aa: CASSQGRSFGTPEKLFF

j_call: TRBJ1-4
v_call: TRBV6-5
clone_size: -
d_call: -
cdr3_length: 12
cdr3_nt: TGTGCCAGCGGGGGTGGGTATGAAAAACTGTTTTTT
cdr3_aa: CASGGGYEKLFF

j_call: TRBJ1-3
v_call: TRBV15
clone_size: -
d_call: -
cdr3_length: 15
cdr3_nt: TGTGCCACCAGCAGACAGACCATCTCTGGAAACACCATATATTTT
cdr3_aa: CATSRQTISGNTIYF

j_call: TRBJ1-1
v_call: TRBV13
clone_size: -
d_call: -
cdr3_length: 12
cdr3_nt: TGTGCCAGCAGCTTAGGTGTGACTGAAGCTTTCTTT
cdr3_aa: CASSLGVTEAFF

j_call: TRBJ2-1
v_call: TRBV6-6
clone_size: -
d_call: TRBD1
cdr3_length: 16
cdr3_nt: TGTGCCAGCAGCTCCCCGGAACAGGGGGCCGGCAATGAGCAGTTCTTC
cdr3_aa: CASSSPEQGAGNEQFF

j_call: TRBJ1-1
v_call: TRBV15
clone_size: -
d_call: TRBD1
cdr3_length: 13
cdr3_nt: TGTGCCACCAGCAGAGTCTCACAGGGGGCAGCTTTCTTT
cdr3_aa: CATSRVSQGAAFF

j_call: TRBJ2-3
v_call: TRBV3-1/TRBV3-2
clone_size: -
d_call: TRBD2
cdr3_length: 15
cdr3_nt: TGTGCCAGCAGCCAAGATACGACTAGCGGACATACGCAGTATTTT
cdr3_aa: CASSQDTTSGHTQYF

j_call: TRBJ1-1
v_call: TRBV19
clone_size: -
d_call: -
cdr3_length: 14
cdr3_nt: TGTGCCAGTAGTATAAATGAGGCGGTCACTGAAGCTTTCTTT
cdr3_aa: CASSINEAVTEAFF

j_call: TRBJ2-1
v_call: TRBV12-3/TRBV12-4
clone_size: -
d_call: TRBD2
cdr3_length: 13
cdr3_nt: TGTGCCAGCAGCGGACTAGCGGGAGAGTTGCAGTTCTTC
cdr3_aa: CASSGLAGELQFF

j_call: TRBJ2-3
v_call: TRBV9
clone_size: -
d_call: -
cdr3_length: 14
cdr3_nt: TGTGCCAGCAGCGTACGGTGGGGTGGGGATACGCAGTATTTT
cdr3_aa: CASSVRWGGDTQYF

j_call: TRBJ2-1
v_call: TRBV5-1
clone_size: -
d_call: TRBD2
cdr3_length: 15
cdr3_nt: TGCGCCAGCACCGGGACTAGCGGGACCCAAGGGGAGCAGTTCTTC
cdr3_aa: CASTGTSGTQGEQFF

j_call: TRBJ2-1
v_call: TRBV10-1
clone_size: -
d_call: TRBD2
cdr3_length: 18
cdr3_nt: TGCGCCAGCAGCGGGGGGGTCCGACGGGAGGTCTCCTACAATGAGCAGTTCTTC
cdr3_aa: CASSGGVRREVSYNEQFF

j_call: TRBJ2-2
v_call: TRBV5-5
clone_size: -
d_call: -
cdr3_length: 14
cdr3_nt: TGTGCCAGCAGCTTTCGGGGTGGGTTCGGGGAGCTGTTTTTT
cdr3_aa: CASSFRGGFGELFF

j_call: TRBJ1-5
v_call: TRBV6-5
clone_size: -
d_call: -
cdr3_length: 12
cdr3_nt: TGTGCCAGCCGTACATGGGATCAGCCCCAGCATTTT
cdr3_aa: CASRTWDQPQHF

j_call: TRBJ1-2
v_call: TRBV2
clone_size: -
d_call: -
cdr3_length: 12
cdr3_nt: TGTGCCAGCAGGGAGGGGTTCTATGGCTACACCTTC
cdr3_aa: CASREGFYGYTF

j_call: TRBJ1-6
v_call: TRBV6-6
clone_size: -
d_call: -
cdr3_length: 17
cdr3_nt: TGTGCCAGCAGTCCGGGGATTAGGGCGGGATATAATTCACCCCTCCACTTT
cdr3_aa: CASSPGIRAGYNSPLHF

j_call: TRBJ1-6
v_call: TRBV9
clone_size: once
d_call: -
cdr3_length: 21
cdr3_nt: TGTGCCAGCAGCGTTCTCCTTGACCCCGGGGAGGTTGGGGTGTGGGATTCACCCCTCCACTTT
cdr3_aa: CASSVLLDPGEVGVWDSPLHF

j_call: TRBJ1-1
v_call: TRBV30
clone_size: -
d_call: -
cdr3_length: 15
cdr3_nt: TGTGCCTGGAGTATCGAGGGACGGATGAACACTGAAGCTTTCTTT
cdr3_aa: CAWSIEGRMNTEAFF

j_call: TRBJ2-2
v_call: TRBV10-3
clone_size: once
d_call: -
cdr3_length: 14
cdr3_nt: TGTGCCATCAGTGGACCGCAGGGTACCGGGGAGCTGTTTTTT
cdr3_aa: CAISGPQGTGELFF

j_call: TRBJ2-5
v_call: TRBV14
clone_size: -
d_call: -
cdr3_length: 12
cdr3_nt: TGTGCCAGCAGCCAAATTATGGAGACCCAGTACTTC
cdr3_aa: CASSQIMETQYF

j_call: TRBJ2-1
v_call: TRBV29-1
clone_size: once
d_call: TRBD2
cdr3_length: 13
cdr3_nt: TGCAGCGTGCCGACTAGCGGTTTATTTGAGCAGTTCTTC
cdr3_aa: CSVPTSGLFEQFF

j_call: TRBJ2-1
v_call: TRBV10-1
clone_size: once
d_call: -
cdr3_length: 16
cdr3_nt: TGCGCCAGCAGTGAGTCCTCCAACTACGGACAGAATGAGCAGTTCTTC
cdr3_aa: CASSESSNYGQNEQFF

j_call: TRBJ2-1
v_call: TRBV19
clone_size: -
d_call: -
cdr3_length: 17
cdr3_nt: TGTGCCAGTAGTATGTCCCTTGAGGTCAGCCCATACAATGAGCAGTTCTTC
cdr3_aa: CASSMSLEVSPYNEQFF

j_call: TRBJ1-2
v_call: TRBV4-2
clone_size: -
d_call: TRBD1
cdr3_length: 14
cdr3_nt: TGTGCCAGCAGCCCTGGACAGGGGAACTATGGCTACACCTTC
cdr3_aa: CASSPGQGNYGYTF

j_call: TRBJ1-6
v_call: TRBV3-1/TRBV3-2
clone_size: -
d_call: -
cdr3_length: 17
cdr3_nt: TGTGCCAGCAGCCAAGGACCACCGGGGTACTATAATTCACCCCTCCACTTT
cdr3_aa: CASSQGPPGYYNSPLHF

j_call: TRBJ2-2
v_call: TRBV28
clone_size: -
d_call: TRBD2
cdr3_length: 15
cdr3_nt: TGTGCCAGCAGCACAGGCGGCGGGAGGGCCGGGGAGCTGTTTTTT
cdr3_aa: CASSTGGGRAGELFF

j_call: TRBJ2-5
v_call: TRBV5-4
clone_size: -
d_call: -
cdr3_length: 14
cdr3_nt: TGTGCCAGCAGCTTGGCGGGGGCGGGTGAGACCCAGTACTTC
cdr3_aa: CASSLAGAGETQYF

j_call: TRBJ2-1
v_call: TRBV5-6
clone_size: once
d_call: TRBD2
cdr3_length: 15
cdr3_nt: TGTGCCAGCAGCTTGGGCGGGGGTCCGTACAATGAGCAGTTCTTC
cdr3_aa: CASSLGGGPYNEQFF

j_call: TRBJ1-6
v_call: TRBV5-1
clone_size: -
d_call: TRBD1
cdr3_length: 14
cdr3_nt: TGCGCCAGCAGCTCTGGGACAGGGGTTAAGGCCCTCCACTTT
cdr3_aa: CASSSGTGVKALHF

j_call: TRBJ2-1
v_call: TRBV12-3/TRBV12-4
clone_size: -
d_call: -
cdr3_length: 12
cdr3_nt: TGTGCCAGCAGTTTAAGACAAGACGAGCAGTTCTTC
cdr3_aa: CASSLRQDEQFF

j_call: TRBJ1-6
v_call: TRBV2
clone_size: -
d_call: -
cdr3_length: 14
cdr3_nt: TGTGCCAGCAGTGGGGGCAGCTATAATTCACCCCTCCACTTT
cdr3_aa: CASSGGSYNSPLHF

j_call: TRBJ1-3
v_call: TRBV6-5
clone_size: -
d_call: TRBD1
cdr3_length: 14
cdr3_nt: TGTGCCAGCAGTTACAGGGGGCACGGAAACACCATATATTTT
cdr3_aa: CASSYRGHGNTIYF

j_call: TRBJ2-1
v_call: TRBV28
clone_size: -
d_call: -
cdr3_length: 14
cdr3_nt: TGTGCCAGCAGTTTGAAAACAGGGAGCAATGAGCAGTTCTTC
cdr3_aa: CASSLKTGSNEQFF

j_call: TRBJ2-5
v_call: TRBV2
clone_size: -
d_call: TRBD1
cdr3_length: 15
cdr3_nt: TGTGCCAGCAGTGAAGAGCAGGGGGTAGAAGAGACCCAGTACTTC
cdr3_aa: CASSEEQGVEETQYF

j_call: TRBJ2-3
v_call: TRBV30
clone_size: -
d_call: -
cdr3_length: 13
cdr3_nt: TGTGCCTGGAGCCCCGGGTCCTCAGATACGCAGTATTTT
cdr3_aa: CAWSPGSSDTQYF

j_call: TRBJ2-7
v_call: TRBV7-2
clone_size: -
d_call: -
cdr3_length: 11
cdr3_nt: TGTGCCAGCAGCTACCTGTACGAGCAGTACTTC
cdr3_aa: CASSYLYEQYF

j_call: TRBJ1-5
v_call: TRBV2
clone_size: -
d_call: -
cdr3_length: 15
cdr3_nt: TGTGCCAGCAGTGCACCTCGGGGGGGAAATCAGCCCCAGCATTTT
cdr3_aa: CASSAPRGGNQPQHF

j_call: TRBJ2-2
v_call: TRBV5-1
clone_size: -
d_call: -
cdr3_length: 15
cdr3_nt: TGCGCCAGCAGCTCTATGGGACAGAACACCGGGGAGCTGTTTTTT
cdr3_aa: CASSSMGQNTGELFF

j_call: TRBJ2-7
v_call: TRBV30
clone_size: -
d_call: TRBD2
cdr3_length: 15
cdr3_nt: TGTGCCTGGGTTCCTCTAGCGGGAGTATCCTACGAGCAGTACTTC
cdr3_aa: CAWVPLAGVSYEQYF

j_call: TRBJ1-1
v_call: TRBV7-8
clone_size: once
d_call: -
cdr3_length: 13
cdr3_nt: TGTGCCAGCAGCCCCTCGGCCTATATTAAAGCTTTCTTT
cdr3_aa: CASSPSAYIKAFF

j_call: TRBJ1-1
v_call: TRBV5-4
clone_size: -
d_call: TRBD1
cdr3_length: 13
cdr3_nt: TGTGCCAGCACCCAAGACAGGGGCACTGAAGCTTTCTTT
cdr3_aa: CASTQDRGTEAFF

j_call: TRBJ2-5
v_call: TRBV9
clone_size: few
d_call: -
cdr3_length: 14
cdr3_nt: TGTGCCAGCAGCCCCCAGGGGGGAAGGGAGACCCAGTACTTC
cdr3_aa: CASSPQGGRETQYF

j_call: TRBJ1-1
v_call: TRBV5-1
clone_size: -
d_call: TRBD1
cdr3_length: 15
cdr3_nt: TGCGCCAGCAGCACCCGACAGGGGTGGGACACTGAAGCTTTCTTT
cdr3_aa: CASSTRQGWDTEAFF

j_call: TRBJ2-1
v_call: TRBV25-1
clone_size: once
d_call: TRBD2
cdr3_length: 15
cdr3_nt: TGTGCCAGCGGTTCTAGCGGCAGCTCCTACAATGAGCAGTTCTTC
cdr3_aa: CASGSSGSSYNEQFF

j_call: TRBJ2-1
v_call: TRBV12-3/TRBV12-4
clone_size: -
d_call: -
cdr3_length: 13
cdr3_nt: TGTGCCAGCTTGGGCGGGCCGTACAATGAGCAGTTCTTC
cdr3_aa: CASLGGPYNEQFF

j_call: TRBJ1-1
v_call: TRBV6-5
clone_size: once
d_call: TRBD1
cdr3_length: 13
cdr3_nt: TGTGCCAGCAAATACAGGGGGCTTACTGAAGCTTTCTTT
cdr3_aa: CASKYRGLTEAFF

j_call: TRBJ1-4
v_call: TRBV2
clone_size: -
d_call: TRBD1
cdr3_length: 15
cdr3_nt: TGTGCCAGCAGTTTCCCCTGGGACAGGGCTGAAAAACTGTTTTTT
cdr3_aa: CASSFPWDRAEKLFF

j_call: TRBJ2-3
v_call: TRBV9
clone_size: -
d_call: -
cdr3_length: 12
cdr3_nt: TGTGCCAGCAGTCGGAGCACAGATACGCAGTATTTT
cdr3_aa: CASSRSTDTQYF

j_call: TRBJ1-4
v_call: TRBV4-1
clone_size: -
d_call: TRBD1
cdr3_length: 15
cdr3_nt: TGCGCCAGCAGCCCAGACAGGGGAACTAATGAAAAACTGTTTTTT
cdr3_aa: CASSPDRGTNEKLFF

j_call: TRBJ2-1
v_call: TRBV2
clone_size: -
d_call: -
cdr3_length: 15
cdr3_nt: TGTGCCAGCAGTGAAGGGCAGGGCTCCTACAATGAGCAGTTCTTC
cdr3_aa: CASSEGQGSYNEQFF

j_call: TRBJ2-3
v_call: TRBV20-1
clone_size: -
d_call: TRBD2
cdr3_length: 16
cdr3_nt: TGCAGTGCGAGTGGGTCCGGGACTAGCGGTACAGATACGCAGTATTTT
cdr3_aa: CSASGSGTSGTDTQYF

j_call: TRBJ2-1
v_call: TRBV7-3
clone_size: -
d_call: -
cdr3_length: 15
cdr3_nt: TGTGCCAGCAGCTTACGCGGAAGCTCCTACAATGAGCAGTTCTTC
cdr3_aa: CASSLRGSSYNEQFF